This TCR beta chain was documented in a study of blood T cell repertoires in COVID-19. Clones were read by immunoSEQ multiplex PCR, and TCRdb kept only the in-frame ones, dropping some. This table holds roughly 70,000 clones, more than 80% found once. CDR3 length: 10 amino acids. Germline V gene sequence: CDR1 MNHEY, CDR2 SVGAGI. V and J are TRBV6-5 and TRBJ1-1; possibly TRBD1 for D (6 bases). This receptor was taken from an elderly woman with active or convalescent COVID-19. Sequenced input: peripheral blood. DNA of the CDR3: TGTGCTACCACAGGGCGGTCAGCTTTCTTT. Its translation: CATTGRSAFF.